Listed below are T cell receptor beta chains from one sample, sequenced in a study of T cell repertoires in cytomegalovirus infection. From the reads, TCRdb called clonotypes with MiXCR, one entry per CDR3 protein. The sample lists 80,000 to 90,000 distinct CDR3 sequences, about half seen once, with over 85% in the top ten. Antigen specificity for these receptors is unknown. The material sequenced was CD8+ T cells from cultured PBMCs, taken from culture after CMV antigen stimulation. These receptors originate from a human donor in good health (CMV status not recorded). Some clones in this sample may be carry-over from other donors' samples. Both conserved end residues are part of each CDR3. D genes are given only for firm matches. Rows may omit the clone size; those that give it use once, few, many or a size class.

J gene | V gene | D gene | clone size | CDR3 protein | CDR3 DNA
TRBJ2-3 | TRBV7-3 | TRBD1 | NA | CASSQGQVSTDTQYF | TGTGCCAGCAGCCAGGGACAGGTCAGCACAGATACGCAGTATTTT
TRBJ2-3 | TRBV27 | NA | NA | CASSTLRERALRHTDTQYF | TGTGCCAGCAGTACCCTCAGGGAGCGGGCCCTGAGGCACACAGATACGCAGTATTTT
TRBJ1-3 | TRBV3-1 | NA | few | CASSQQPGRLSGNTIYF | TGTGCCAGCAGCCAGCAGCCGGGACGCCTCTCTGGAAACACCATATATTTT
TRBJ2-7 | TRBV7-6 | NA | many | CASSLTREQYF | TGTGCCAGCAGCTTAACCCGTGAGCAGTACTTC
TRBJ1-2 | TRBV24-1 | NA | NA | CATHQGRRPYGYTF | TGTGCCACCCACCAGGGGAGGCGACCCTATGGCTACACCTTC
TRBJ1-1 | TRBV5-5 | NA | NA | CASRLPGLIEAFF | TGTGCCAGCAGACTTCCTGGACTGATTGAAGCTTTCTTT
TRBJ2-7 | TRBV7-2 | TRBD2 | few | CASSLAASGGLRVQYF | TGTGCCAGCAGCTTAGCCGCTAGCGGGGGGCTGAGGGTACAGTACTTC
TRBJ2-1 | TRBV6-1 | TRBD2 | many | CASSEKRGSSYNEQFF | TGTGCCAGCAGTGAAAAGCGGGGGAGCTCCTACAATGAGCAGTTCTTC
TRBJ1-5 | TRBV7-6 | TRBD1 | NA | CASSRTGGSNQPQHF | TGTGCCAGCAGCCGCACAGGGGGCAGCAATCAGCCCCAGCATTTT
TRBJ1-6 | TRBV7-9 | NA | many | CASSLAGSPLHF | TGTGCCAGCAGCTTAGCTGGTTCACCCCTCCACTTT
TRBJ2-3 | TRBV7-3 | TRBD2 | NA | CASSPTAGGLDTQYF | TGTGCCAGCAGCCCCACGGCGGGGGGGCTAGATACGCAGTATTTT
TRBJ2-7 | TRBV27 | TRBD1 | NA | CASRDRGSYEQYF | TGTGCCAGCAGGGACAGGGGGTCCTACGAGCAGTACTTC
TRBJ1-1 | TRBV7-9 | NA | once | CASSPDGAEAFF | TGTGCCAGCAGCCCGGACGGGGCTGAAGCTTTCTTT
TRBJ2-1 | TRBV7-3 | TRBD2 | NA | CASSRGGASEQFF | TGTGCCAGCAGCCGCGGGGGGGCCAGTGAGCAGTTCTTC
TRBJ1-5 | TRBV20-1 | NA | NA | CSARGYSNQPQHF | TGCAGTGCTAGGGGATATAGCAATCAGCCCCAGCATTTT